The subject of this entry is one T cell receptor beta chain. Antigen specificity is unknown. These data originate in a study of T-cell reconstitution after alpha-beta-depleted transplantation in children. Researchers prepared the TCRbeta library using unique molecular identifiers, the study reports. One entry per CDR3 protein results from TCRdb running MiXCR on the PCR reads. The sample consists of roughly 350,000 distinct CDR3 sequences, about 16% of them appearing once. Whole-study findings and limits: For some patients, TCRbeta diversity was high at day 60 because of recipient T cells and thymic progenitors that survived. About two months after transplant, alpha-beta T cells reportedly came from several hundred expanded graft clones. It was newly produced T cells that mostly accounted for T-cell counts and diversity one year after transplant.

The V and J ends lost 3 bases and 10 bases respectively, with 25 bases between them. The CDR3 totals 17 residues. This chain joins TRBV12-3 or TRBV12-4 and TRBJ2-1; weak D call: TRBD2 (6 bases). The input for sequencing was PBMCs, mostly from graft donor cells, taken 360 days after TCRalphabeta/CD19-depleted stem cell transplant. The receptor was isolated from a male patient under 10 years old who had a stem cell transplant for acute lymphoblastic leukemia, so the T cells may come from the graft donor. CDR3 region: CASSLDYGGDRANEQFF. The CDR3 region has the DNA TGTGCCAGCAGTTTGGATTACGGGGGAGATAGAGCGAACGAGCAGTTCTTC.